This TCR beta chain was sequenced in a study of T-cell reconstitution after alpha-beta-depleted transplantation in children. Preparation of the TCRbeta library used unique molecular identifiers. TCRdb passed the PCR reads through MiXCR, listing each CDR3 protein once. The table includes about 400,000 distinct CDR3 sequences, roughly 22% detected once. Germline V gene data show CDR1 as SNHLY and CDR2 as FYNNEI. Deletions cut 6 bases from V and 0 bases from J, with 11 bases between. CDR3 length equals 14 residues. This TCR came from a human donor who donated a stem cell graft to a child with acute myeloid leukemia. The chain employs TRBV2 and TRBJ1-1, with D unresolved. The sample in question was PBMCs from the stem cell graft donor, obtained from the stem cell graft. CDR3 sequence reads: CASRRVFMNTEAFF. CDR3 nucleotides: TGTGCCAGCAGGAGGGTCTTCATGAACACTGAAGCTTTCTTT.